This TCR beta chain originates from a study of T cell responses to AZD1222 COVID-19 vaccine. The assay was immunoSEQ multiplex PCR, and TCRdb's table has in-frame clones only and misses some. This sample yields approximately 170,000 clones, of which approximately 90% are seen a single time; 6.9% belongs to the top ten. Germline V CDR1 and CDR2: LGHDT, YNNKEL (reference sequence). V was pared by 3 bases and J by 10 bases, with 24 bases between. CDR3 length equals 16 residues. This TCR was recovered from an adult in good health. The specimen was peripheral blood, collected on day 0 of AZD1222 vaccination. The chain links TRBV3-1 (or the pseudogene TRBV3-2) to TRBJ2-5; TRBD1 might be the D (8 bases). The CDR3 DNA follows: TGTGCCAGCAGCCACACGGACAGGGAGGGACCTGTGGACCAGTACTTC. Its protein is CASSHTDREGPVDQYF.